This T cell receptor beta chain was recovered during a study of blood T cell dynamics during melanoma immunotherapy. Turning to the study itself: First-line therapy was either pembrolizumab or nivolumab with ipilimumab for metastatic melanoma.

Time point defined: pre-treatment baseline. A fixed DNA input of 300 to 350 ng was used per bulk PBMC sample. Only in-frame clones appear in the TCRdb table, and some are missing; sequencing was by immunoSEQ multiplex PCR. The table includes about 11,000 clones, less than 85% detected once. With 11 bases clipped from V and 7 bases from J, the junction kept 9 bases outside the gene matches. There are 13 residues in the CDR3. Germline lookup yields CDR1 SEHNR and CDR2 FQNEAQ (reference sequence). This TCR was sampled from a human donor with melanoma. This specimen consisted of blood, obtained from a patient treated with checkpoint blockade. The chain joins TRBV7-9 to TRBJ2-2; 8 nucleotides match TRBD1. The CDR3 sequence is CAGRTGPSGELFF. The CDR3 nucleotides are TGTGCCGGAAGGACAGGGCCGAGCGGGGAGCTGTTTTTT.